A single sample gave rise to the 29 T cell receptor beta chains below, sequenced in a study of shared clonotypes between healthy human individuals. The data were produced by immunoSEQ multiplex PCR, yet TCRdb's version contains in-frame clones alone and is incomplete. The table shows about 1.1 million clones, with roughly 80% occurring only once. Sequenced material: memory CD4+ T cells from PBMCs. Described subset: CD45RA-negative fraction. All receptors derive from a young man in good health. Some clones in this sample may be carry-over from other donors' samples.

The genes are TRBV7-9 and TRBJ2-2; D remains ambiguous. Trimming took 1 base from V and 1 from J, leaving 13 bases between them. Per the germline V gene, CDR1 is SEHNR and CDR2 is FQNEAQ (reference sequence). The CDR3 runs 17 residues. The CDR3 nucleotides are TGTGCCAGCAGCTTAGGAACGGGCCCTAGGAACACCGGGGAGCTGTTTTTT. Its protein product is CASSLGTGPRNTGELFF.

This chain links TRBV6-5 with TRBJ2-7, with 9 nucleotides matching TRBD1. Germline V gene data show CDR1 as MNHEY and CDR2 as SVGAGI. This CDR3 has 14 residues. The trim removed 6 bases at V and 4 bases at J, leaving 7 bases unmatched. The CDR3 reads CASSRDRGSYEQYF. CDR3 sequence (DNA): TGTGCCAGCAGCCGAGACAGGGGGTCGTACGAGCAGTACTTC.

The chain recombines TRBV7-9 with TRBJ2-4; TRBD2 is a possible D gene (5 bases). In germline, CDR1 is SEHNR, CDR2 FQNEAQ (reference sequence). V lost 5 bases and J 1 base, leaving 6 bases between the germline ends. The CDR3 has 13 residues. In DNA, the CDR3 is TGTGCCAGCAGCCCGGGGGCCAAAAACATTCAGTACTTC. Translation: CASSPGAKNIQYF. The entire variable domain, with the rest obtained from reference TRBV7-9 and TRBJ2-4, is as follows: DTGVSQNPRHKITKRGQNVTFRCDPISEHNRLYWYRQTLGQGPEFLTYFQNEAQLEKSRLLSDRFSAERPKGSFSTLEIQRTEQGDSAMYLCASSPGAKNIQYFGAGTRLSVL.

The J gene is TRBJ2-4, the V gene TRBV28; 8 bases match TRBD1. The germline gives CDR1 MDHEN, CDR2 SYDVKM. The CDR3 totals 15 residues. V was clipped by 5 bases and J by 3 bases; unmatched bases: 6. CDR3 nucleotides: TGTGCCAGCAGTGCAGGGGGCGCGATCAAAAACATTCAGTACTTC. Translation gives CASSAGGAIKNIQYF.

The table lists this clone with many counts. The CDR3 protein is CASSQELTGWSYFSGELFF. Here the CDR3 DNA reads TGCGCCAGCAGCCAAGAACTAACAGGGTGGTCTTACTTCAGCGGGGAGCTGTTTTTT. The rearrangement uses TRBV4-3 and TRBJ2-2; the D gene is possibly TRBD1 (6 bases). Per the germline V gene, CDR1 is LGHNA and CDR2 is YSLEER. Trimming removed 0 bases at V and 7 bases at J, with 24 bases between. The CDR3 is made up of 19 amino acids.

The V and J genes are TRBV12-2 and TRBJ1-5; the DNA was not used to check the table's D call, TRBD1. TRBV12-2 is a pseudogene. The CDR3 contains 19 residues. In nucleotides, the CDR3 is TGTGCAAGTCGCTGTAAGACGGGACAGGGCGATAATAGCAATCAGCCCCAGCATTTT. Its translation is CASRCKTGQGDNSNQPQHF.

The chain uses TRBV5-6 and TRBJ1-4, with 7 bases matching TRBD1. CDR1 is SGHDT and CDR2 is YYEEEE in the germline V gene. The CDR3 spans 15 residues. V gave up 4 bases and J gave up 3 bases; unmatched junction bases: 6. In DNA form, the CDR3 reads TGTGCCAGCAGCCCCCAGGGGGGACCTAATGAAAAACTGTTTTTT. Translation gives CASSPQGGPNEKLFF.

The chain employs TRBV7-8 and TRBJ1-2, with TRBD1 matching over 7 bases. CDR1 and CDR2 from the germline V gene are SGHVS and FQNEAQ. CDR3 length equals 14 residues. Trimming removed 4 bases from V and 2 bases from J; junction bases left unmatched: 4. CDR3 region: CASSSSTGNYGYTF. The CDR3 nucleotides are TGTGCCAGCAGCTCTTCGACAGGGAACTATGGCTACACCTTC.

The chain carries TRBV9 and TRBJ2-7; the D is unclear. The germline V gene encodes CDR1 SGDLS and CDR2 YYNGEE. The V and J ends lost 7 bases and 6 bases respectively, with 5 bases between them. This CDR3 has 9 amino acids. The CDR3 here is CASASEQYF. Here the CDR3 DNA reads TGTGCCAGCGCTTCCGAGCAGTACTTC.

This clone was recorded many times. This sample also contains other DNA sequences that code for the same CDR3. The chain employs TRBV29-1 and TRBJ2-3; D possibly uses TRBD1 or TRBD2 (7 bases each). This CDR3 spans 14 amino acids. Germline CDR1 and CDR2: SQVTM and ANQGSEA. The V end lost 4 bases, the J end lost 2 bases, and 13 bases lay between the germline ends. The CDR3 region has the DNA TGCAGCGTTGCTCAGGGGGGGAACACAGATACGCAGTATTTT. It codes for CSVAQGGNTDTQYF.

The chain is built from TRBV5-1 and TRBJ1-1, with 8 bases matching TRBD1. Trimming cost V 3 bases and J 5 bases; bases outside gene matches: 9. The CDR3 length is 15 residues. Looked up from germline, CDR1 is SGHRS and CDR2 is YFSETQ. Here the CDR3 reads CASSSRDRGNTEAFF. The CDR3 DNA is TGCGCCAGCAGCTCCCGAGACAGGGGAAATACTGAAGCTTTCTTT.

The chain is built from TRBV10-3 and TRBJ2-7, with 10 bases aligning to TRBD1. The CDR3 covers 12 residues. Per the germline V gene, CDR1 is ENHRY and CDR2 is SYGVKD. V was clipped by 6 bases and J by 6 bases; unmatched bases: 2. Here the CDR3 reads CAIRRTGGEQYF. The CDR3 coding sequence is TGTGCCATCAGGCGGACAGGGGGCGAGCAGTACTTC.

The chain combines TRBV7-3 with TRBJ2-1; tentatively, D is TRBD2 (5 bases). From germline, CDR1 is SGHTA and CDR2 FQGTGA. This CDR3 spans 15 amino acids. Trimming shortened V by 2 bases and J by 1 base, and 9 bases separated the two germline ends. The CDR3 DNA is TGTGCCAGCAGCTTAGGGGAGTGGTCCTACAATGAGCAGTTCTTC. Residues: CASSLGEWSYNEQFF.

This chain joins TRBV28 and TRBJ1-3, with D unresolved. There are 13 residues in the CDR3. Germline V CDR1 and CDR2: MDHEN, SYDVKM. V lost 3 bases, J lost 4 bases, and 7 bases lay in between. CDR3 sequence reads: CASSLVRGNTIYF. The CDR3 coding sequence is TGTGCCAGCAGTTTGGTGCGCGGAAACACCATATATTTT. Combining the CDR3 with reference TRBV28 and TRBJ1-3 gives the whole variable domain DVKVTQSSRYLVKRTGEKVFLECVQDMDHENMFWYRQDPGLGLRLIYFSYDVKMKEKGDIPEGYSVSREKKERFSLILESASTNQTSMYLCASSLVRGNTIYFGEGSWLTVV.

The chain joins TRBV5-6 to TRBJ1-3; D is unresolved. Trimming removed 4 bases at V and 0 bases at J, with 11 bases between. The CDR3 loop spans 15 amino acids. Per germline, CDR1 SGHDT and CDR2 YYEEEE. The CDR3 DNA sequence: TGTGCCAGCAGCACCGCACCGAGCTCTGGAAACACCATATATTTT. Protein: CASSTAPSSGNTIYF. The entire variable domain, with the rest obtained from reference TRBV5-6 and TRBJ1-3, is as follows: DAGVTQSPTHLIKTRGQQVTLRCSPKSGHDTVSWYQQALGQGPQFIFQYYEEEERQRGNFPDRFSGHQFPNYSSELNVNALLLGDSALYLCASSTAPSSGNTIYFGEGSWLTVV.

Worth noting for this clone: A much larger clone differs by one base, so this may be a read error. CDR3 sequence (DNA): TGTGCCATCAGCTTAGGCGGGGCGAGCTCCTACGAGCAGTACTTC. Amino acid sequence: CAISLGGASSYEQYF. The chain has TRBV5-4 and TRBJ2-7; D possibly corresponds to TRBD2 (6 bases). Germline CDR1 is SGHNT and CDR2 is YYREEE (reference sequence). This CDR3 contains 15 residues.

The chain links TRBV29-1 to TRBJ1-2; no reliable D call. With 6 bases removed from V and 1 base from J, the gap between germline ends came to 9 bases. The CDR3 has 12 residues. The germline V gene has CDR1 SQVTM and CDR2 ANQGSEA. The CDR3 spells CSVDDHNYGYTF. The CDR3 DNA reads as TGCAGCGTCGATGACCATAACTATGGCTACACCTTC.

As concerns this clone: A read error may explain this, as a much larger clone is one base away. The chain uses TRBV6-5 and TRBJ2-7; D gene unclear. This CDR3 region has 14 residues. Germline CDR1 reads MNHEY; CDR2 reads SVGAGI. The V and J ends lost 7 bases and 4 bases respectively, with 17 bases between them. The DNA for the CDR3 is TGTGCCAGCAATGAAGCACATCTGGGGTACGAGCAGTACTTC. It specifies CASNEAHLGYEQYF.

This chain connects TRBV5-1 to TRBJ2-3; 7 nucleotides match TRBD2. V dropped 4 bases and J dropped 4; count of bases not matched to a gene: 12. The CDR3 is 16 residues long. Germline V gene lookup returns CDR1 SGHRS and CDR2 YFSETQ. The CDR3 coding sequence is TGCGCCAGCAGCCCGACAGCGGGATTCCGCCCAGATACGCAGTATTTT. Residues: CASSPTAGFRPDTQYF.

This chain uses TRBV4-3 with TRBJ2-7; 7 nucleotides match TRBD1. Trimming at V came to 1 base and at J to 6 bases, leaving 9 bases not matched to a gene. The CDR3 loop spans 15 amino acids. The germline CDR1 and CDR2 sequences are LGHNA and YSLEER. In DNA, the CDR3 is TGCGCCAGCAGCCAAGGGCAGGGGGATGCTTCCGAGCAGTACTTC. Translating it yields CASSQGQGDASEQYF.

The chain employs TRBV5-1 and TRBJ1-2; D gene unclear. The CDR3 spans 12 residues. Per the germline V gene, CDR1 is SGHRS and CDR2 is YFSETQ. The V and J ends lost 2 bases and 2 bases respectively, with 4 bases between them. The CDR3 bases are TGCGCCAGCAGCTTTGAAAACTATGGCTACACCTTC. Its protein is CASSFENYGYTF.

The chain employs TRBV12-5 and TRBJ2-1; TRBD1 aligns across 10 bases. V dropped 0 bases and J dropped 5; count of bases not matched to a gene: 7. Per the germline V gene, CDR1 is LGHNT and CDR2 is FRNRAP. The CDR3 totals 17 residues. The CDR3 region is CASGLVLGTGDDNEQFF. For the CDR3, the DNA is TGTGCTAGTGGTTTGGTATTGGGGACAGGGGACGACAATGAGCAGTTCTTC.

The table lists this clone with a few counts. The V and J genes are TRBV7-2 and TRBJ2-5; D is unclear. This CDR3 spans 11 amino acids. In germline, CDR1 is SGHTA, CDR2 FQGNSA. V shed 3 bases and J shed 7 bases, with 6 bases lying between them. The CDR3 loop is CASSFLVTQYF. The CDR3 coding sequence is TGTGCCAGCAGCTTTCTCGTGACCCAGTACTTC.

This rearrangement joins TRBV2 to TRBJ2-1; the match to TRBD1 covers 7 bases. This CDR3 has 14 residues. The germline V gene has CDR1 SNHLY and CDR2 FYNNEI. J was trimmed by 10 bases and V by 8 bases; bases with no gene match: 14. CDR3 residues: CASRRGPSTGEQFF. DNA for the CDR3: TGTGCCAGCCGTAGGGGGCCCTCGACGGGGGAGCAGTTCTTC.

This chain links TRBV15 with TRBJ2-7; D not resolved. From germline, CDR1 is LNHNV and CDR2 YYDKDF (reference sequence). CDR3 length: 15 residues. V was shortened by 0 bases and J by 2 bases, with 11 bases between the two germline ends. The CDR3 region is CATSRDAQRAYEQYF. The CDR3 DNA reads TGTGCCACCAGCAGAGATGCGCAACGGGCCTACGAGCAGTACTTC.

The V call is TRBV7-3, the J call TRBJ2-5; maybe TRBD1 (6 bases). The CDR3 is 15 residues long. V lost 2 bases to trimming and J lost 5 bases, with 15 bases between them. Looked up from germline, CDR1 is SGHTA and CDR2 is FQGTGA. The CDR3 spells CASSLVFGGRETQYF. The CDR3 region has the DNA TGTGCCAGCAGCTTAGTGTTTGGGGGCCGGGAGACCCAGTACTTC.

The chain joins TRBV5-4 to TRBJ2-7; 7 bases match TRBD1. Germline V gene lookup returns CDR1 SGHNT and CDR2 YYREEE (reference sequence). The trim removed 4 bases at V and 3 bases at J, leaving 4 bases unmatched. The CDR3 covers 13 residues. The CDR3 coding sequence is TGTGCCAGCAGCCAGAGGGACAGCTACGAGCAGTACTTC. Its protein product is CASSQRDSYEQYF.

The gene calls are TRBV7-2 and TRBJ2-2, with D maybe TRBD2 (6 bases). Germline assignment: CDR1 SGHTA and CDR2 FQGNSA. The CDR3 has 15 residues. Trimming took 3 bases from V and 6 from J, leaving 14 bases between them. In nucleotides, the CDR3 is TGTGCCAGCAGCTTGGTGGTCGGCGGGGCCGGGGAGCTGTTTTTT. Its protein product is CASSLVVGGAGELFF.

V usage is TRBV7-2 and J usage is TRBJ2-3; TRBD2 is a possible D gene (6 bases). The CDR3 has 17 amino acids. Germline V lookup: CDR1 SGHTA, CDR2 FQGNSA. V lost 3 bases to trimming and J lost 9 bases, with 25 bases between them. The CDR3: CASSFVGGPGPQGTQYF. In DNA form, the CDR3 reads TGTGCCAGCAGCTTCGTGGGAGGCCCAGGGCCCCAGGGCACGCAGTATTTT.